Sequencing of this T cell receptor (beta chain) was carried out in a study of blood T cell repertoires in COVID-19. Study processing details: Reference gene primer amplification in the assay estimated nucleated cell counts. Some clones are missing from TCRdb's copy, which holds only in-frame ones; the method was immunoSEQ multiplex PCR. V, J and clone size are those of that table, while D and trimming were read from the DNA. The data contain over 45,000 clones, around 80% of them singletons. This TCR derives from a man between 65 and 85 years old with acute or convalescent COVID-19. The sample was peripheral blood.

The CDR3 region is CASSPEQENEKLFF. CDR3 bases: TGTGCCAGCTCACCGGAACAGGAAAATGAAAAACTGTTTTTT. V usage is TRBV18 and J usage is TRBJ1-4, with D perhaps matching TRBD1 (5 bases). In germline, CDR1 is KGHSH, CDR2 LQKENI. Trimming stripped 3 bases from V and 5 bases from J, with 10 bases between. The CDR3 has 14 amino acids.